The 13 T cell receptor beta chains reported below all come from one sample, sequenced in a study of T cells expressing NK-cell markers. TCRdb derives one entry per CDR3 protein from the 5' RACE reads, leaving out DNA. Listed are hundreds of thousands of distinct CDR3 sequences; approximately 3.6% falls within the top ten. Sequencing used blood T cells: a sorted CD56 or NKG2C T cell subset, CD4+ or CD8+ T cells, or bulk PBMC T cells (not recorded which). All receptors come from a man younger than 35 in good health.

The chain carries TRBV6-6 and TRBJ1-1. Germline CDR1 is MNHNY and CDR2 is SVGAGI (reference sequence). The length of the CDR3 is 15 residues. The CDR3 loop is CASSRNPQAGSEAFF.

This chain links TRBV11-2 with TRBJ2-7; TCRdb calls TRBD1, which cannot be checked without DNA. CDR1 and CDR2 from the germline V gene are SGHAT and FQNNGV. The CDR3 loop spans 14 amino acids. CDR3 amino acids: CASSSWRGNDEQYF.

The chain couples TRBV7-8 to TRBJ2-1; the D gene TCRdb calls, TRBD1, cannot be checked with no DNA. CDR1 is SGHVS, CDR2 FQNEAQ, per germline. CDR3 size: 14 residues. The CDR3: CASSLVPSQDEQFF.

The CDR3 loop is CASSLSGAQNIQYF. The chain links TRBV27 to TRBJ2-4. CDR1 is MNHEY and CDR2 is SMNVEV in the germline V gene (reference sequence). The CDR3 contains 14 residues.

The chain has TRBV24-1 and TRBJ2-6. Germline V CDR1 and CDR2: KGHDR, SFDVKD. CDR3 length: 14 residues. The CDR3 sequence: CATSGIEGANVLTF.

The chain employs TRBV11-2 and TRBJ2-2; TCRdb proposes TRBD2, but this gene call is untestable without DNA. The CDR3 length is 17 residues. Per germline, CDR1 SGHAT and CDR2 FQNNGV. Here the CDR3 reads CASSFRVGDGNTGELFF.

The V call is TRBV5-1, the J call TRBJ2-5; TCRdb's D call of TRBD1 is untestable without DNA. There are 14 residues in the CDR3. The germline CDR1 and CDR2 sequences are SGHRS and YFSETQ. The CDR3 region is CASSRQGALETQYF.

This chain links TRBV28 with TRBJ2-3; TCRdb proposes TRBD1, but this gene call is untestable without DNA. This CDR3 comprises 14 residues. Germline lookup yields CDR1 MDHEN and CDR2 SYDVKM. The CDR3 is CASSWDSQTDTQYF.

The chain employs TRBV7-9 and TRBJ2-1; TCRdb proposes TRBD1, but this gene call is untestable without DNA. CDR1 is SEHNR, CDR2 FQNEAQ, per germline (reference sequence). The CDR3 consists of 16 residues. The chain's CDR3 is CASSFLPRTGYNEQFF.

The chain carries TRBV9 and TRBJ2-1; the TCRdb call, TRBD2, lacks DNA for checking. Germline CDR1 SGDLS, CDR2 YYNGEE. CDR3 length equals 13 residues. The CDR3 loop is CASSGLAGNEQFF.

The gene calls are TRBV7-9 and TRBJ2-1; TCRdb returns TRBD1, unconfirmable since there is no DNA. From germline, CDR1 is SEHNR and CDR2 FQNEAQ (reference sequence). There are 16 residues in the CDR3. The CDR3 spells CASSSPTGTLIDEQFF.

The chain joins TRBV6-1 to TRBJ2-7. The CDR3 is 15 residues long. CDR1 is MNHNS, CDR2 SASEGT, per germline. CDR3 in amino acids: CASSEQPDSDYEQYF.

The V call is TRBV5-1, the J call TRBJ1-1; there is no DNA to check the TCRdb D call of TRBD1. Germline CDR1 is SGHRS and CDR2 is YFSETQ. The CDR3 spans 14 residues. Here the CDR3 reads CASSLKDSLNEAFF.